These 13 T cell receptor beta chains originate from one sample sequenced in a study of vaccination effects on CD4 cells after COVID-19. The data were produced by immunoSEQ multiplex PCR, yet TCRdb's version contains in-frame clones alone and is incomplete. Of fewer than 40,000 clones listed, around four fifths are singletons. No antigen has been identified for these receptors. Within the ViraFEST assay, antigen-specific CD4+ T cells underwent expansion with viral peptide pools prior to sequencing. Isolating CD4+ T cells followed 9 to 10 days of culture. Each participant received a vaccine that was either BNT162b2 or mRNA-1273, given as two doses. This specimen consisted of CD4+ T cells from PBMCs cultured with HCoV-NL63 spike peptides, obtained after COVID-19 vaccination. These receptors were obtained from a human donor who received a COVID-19 vaccine. Some clones in this sample may be carry-over from other donors' samples.

This clone was seen a single time. CDR3 in DNA: TGTGCCATCCGGAAGATTGGATCGACAGGGAGCGCCATGAACACTGAAGCTTTCTTT. Translating it yields CAIRKIGSTGSAMNTEAFF. J is TRBJ1-1 and V is TRBV10-3, with 7 bases matching TRBD1. Germline CDR1 reads ENHRY; CDR2 reads SYGVKD. The length of the CDR3 is 19 residues. V lost 8 bases, J lost 0 bases, and 21 bases stayed unmatched.

This sequence joins TRBV10-2 and TRBJ1-5; no firm D call. Trimming stripped 0 bases from V and 3 bases from J, with 12 bases between. Germline V gene lookup returns CDR1 WSHSY and CDR2 SAAADI. The CDR3 runs to 16 residues. CDR3 coding DNA: TGCGCCAGCAGTGAGTCTGCAGGCTCTAACAATCAGCCCCAGCATTTT. It yields the protein CASSESAGSNNQPQHF.

The V call is TRBV6-6, the J call TRBJ1-5; D not resolved. Germline CDR1 is MNHNY and CDR2 is SVGAGI (reference sequence). This CDR3 has 16 amino acids. The V end lost 5 bases, the J end lost 0 bases, and 14 bases lay between the germline ends. The CDR3 reads CASSAQSFYSNQPQHF. CDR3 coding DNA: TGTGCCAGCAGTGCCCAATCATTTTATAGCAATCAGCCCCAGCATTTT.

The rearrangement uses TRBV4-1 and TRBJ1-1, with D possibly being TRBD1 (5 bases). CDR3 length: 14 amino acids. The germline gives CDR1 MGHRA, CDR2 YSYEKL. Trimming shortened V by 0 bases and J by 1 base, and 6 bases separated the two germline ends. CDR3 sequence reads: CASSQEGRNTEAFF. CDR3 sequence (DNA): TGCGCCAGCAGCCAAGAGGGACGGAACACTGAAGCTTTCTTT.

The chain links TRBV6-5 to TRBJ1-1; perhaps TRBD1 as D (5 bases). V was shortened by 2 bases and J by 0 bases, with 7 bases between the two germline ends. Germline CDR1 MNHEY, CDR2 SVGAGI. The CDR3 has 14 residues. DNA of the CDR3: TGTGCCAGCAGTTACGGGGGAGTGAACACTGAAGCTTTCTTT. Protein: CASSYGGVNTEAFF.

The CDR3 reads CASSLVGRSPGGYTF. The CDR3 nucleotides read TGTGCCAGCAGCTTAGTTGGCCGCAGCCCAGGCGGCTACACCTTC. This chain links TRBV7-9 with TRBJ1-2; D is ambiguous. In germline, CDR1 is SEHNR, CDR2 FQNEAQ (reference sequence). With 1 base removed from V and 8 bases from J, the gap between germline ends came to 17 bases. This CDR3 contains 15 residues.

The genes are TRBV5-4 and TRBJ1-3; D call uncertain. Trimming stripped 2 bases from V and 4 bases from J, with 4 bases between. This CDR3 has 12 residues. Germline CDR1 and CDR2: SGHNT and YYREEE (reference sequence). This chain's CDR3 is CASSFFGNTIYF. Here the CDR3 DNA reads TGTGCCAGCAGCTTCTTCGGAAACACCATATATTTT.

The genes are TRBV18 and TRBJ1-1; a possible D gene is TRBD1 (5 bases). Germline V gene data show CDR1 as KGHSH and CDR2 as LQKENI. This CDR3 has 13 amino acids. Trimming removed 3 bases at V and 7 bases at J, with 12 bases between. DNA of the CDR3: TGTGCCAGCTCACCTTTGAGACAGATTGAAGCTTTCTTT. Translated, it gives CASSPLRQIEAFF.

This clone was recorded only once. This chain uses TRBV18 with TRBJ2-3; 9 bases line up with TRBD1. Germline V gene data show CDR1 as KGHSH and CDR2 as LQKENI. V was pared by 2 bases and J by 8 bases, with 8 bases of the junction left unmatched. This CDR3 comprises 15 residues. The CDR3 DNA sequence: TGTGCCAGCTCACCAGAGGGACAGGGTGTCGCTACGCAGTATTTT. Amino acid sequence: CASSPEGQGVATQYF.

Only a few counts were recorded for this clone. The rearrangement uses TRBV19 and TRBJ1-5; TRBD1 agrees at 8 bases. Germline assignment: CDR1 LNHDA and CDR2 SQIVND (reference sequence). J gave up 6 bases and V 2 bases, and 9 bases lay outside the gene matches. The CDR3 has 16 residues. The CDR3 DNA sequence: TGTGCCAGTAGTATAAACTCCGGGACAGGCAGTCAGCCCCAGCATTTT. Amino acids: CASSINSGTGSQPQHF.

V is TRBV5-1 and J is TRBJ1-1; TRBD1 might be the D (5 bases). This CDR3 is built from 17 residues. CDR1 is SGHRS and CDR2 is YFSETQ in the germline V gene. Trimming pared 4 bases from V and 3 bases from J, leaving 22 bases between. The CDR3 DNA reads as TGCGCCAGCAGCCACAGTCCCGAGGGCTGGGGGGACACTGAAGCTTTCTTT. Its translation is CASSHSPEGWGDTEAFF. The variable domain in full, completed from reference TRBV5-1 and TRBJ1-1, reads KAGVTQTPRYLIKTRGQQVTLSCSPISGHRSVSWYQQTPGQGLQFLFEYFSETQRNKGNFPGRFSGRQFSNSRSEMNVSTLELGDSALYLCASSHSPEGWGDTEAFFGQGTRLTVV.

The chain couples TRBV5-1 to TRBJ2-4; D may be TRBD1 or TRBD2 (5 bases each). V dropped 4 bases and J dropped 4 bases, with 15 bases sitting between them. The germline gives CDR1 SGHRS, CDR2 YFSETQ. The CDR3 is 15 residues long. The CDR3 reads CASSHSGTSKNIQYF. CDR3 DNA: TGCGCCAGCAGCCACTCCGGGACCTCGAAAAACATTCAGTACTTC.

The chain combines TRBV6-2 or TRBV6-3 with TRBJ1-6, with 7 nucleotides matching TRBD1. Germline lookup yields CDR1 MNHEY and CDR2 SVGEGT. The CDR3 is 15 amino acids. Losses at the gene ends were 6 bases for V and 5 bases for J; bases not matched to a gene: 7. Written as DNA, the CDR3 is TGTGCCAGCAGGCCTCCAGGGGGTGATAATTCACCCCTCCACTTT. As protein: CASRPPGGDNSPLHF.